This passage covers 32 T cell receptor beta chains from one sample sequenced in a study of CD8+ T cells in alopecia areata. Treatment defined: oral pan-JAK inhibitor, 5-10 mg twice daily. Following extraction, RNA underwent reverse transcription to cDNA, which served as the sequencing template. Only in-frame clones appear in the TCRdb table, and some are missing; sequencing was by immunoSEQ multiplex PCR. The sample includes approximately 160,000 clones, less than 70% of them seen just once. This specimen consisted of CD4+ T cells sorted from blood, obtained at week 24, from a patient treated with tofacitinib. Receptor source: a human donor with alopecia areata.

The chain links TRBV27 to TRBJ1-6; 9 bases are shared with TRBD1. The CDR3 extends over 16 amino acids. Losses at the gene ends were 6 bases for V and 7 bases for J; bases not matched to a gene: 10. Germline CDR1 MNHEY, CDR2 SMNVEV (reference sequence). Here the CDR3 reads CASRKAGQGYNSPLHF. The CDR3 region has the DNA TGTGCCAGCAGGAAGGCGGGACAGGGCTACAATTCACCCCTCCACTTT.

The chain recombines TRBV9 with TRBJ1-2, with unresolved D. This CDR3 comprises 13 residues. V was clipped by 3 bases and J by 4 bases, with 10 bases between them. Germline V lookup: CDR1 SGDLS, CDR2 YYNGEE. This CDR3 reads CASSGGFGYGYTF. DNA of the CDR3: TGTGCCAGCAGCGGAGGGTTTGGCTATGGCTACACCTTC.

V usage is TRBV5-1 and J usage is TRBJ1-1; perhaps TRBD1 as D (5 bases). Germline CDR1 reads SGHRS; CDR2 reads YFSETQ. The ends were cut back, 0 bases at V and 0 bases at J, with 9 bases in the middle. The CDR3 is 15 residues long. Here the CDR3 DNA reads TGCGCCAGCAGCTTGGAATGGGGACTGAACACTGAAGCTTTCTTT. Protein product: CASSLEWGLNTEAFF.

Only a few counts were recorded for this clone. V and J are TRBV30 and TRBJ2-1; 10 positions match TRBD2. Germline CDR1 reads GTSNPN; CDR2 reads SVGIG (reference sequence). This CDR3 has 15 residues. Trimming took 3 bases from V and 9 from J; bases not matched to a gene: 11. CDR3 amino acids: CAWRVERGGLSEQFF. The CDR3 DNA is TGTGCCTGGAGGGTCGAGCGGGGGGGCCTGAGTGAGCAGTTCTTC.

J is TRBJ2-2 and V is TRBV11-3; TRBD1 might be the D (6 bases). Germline V gene sequence: CDR1 SGHNT, CDR2 YENEEA. V lost 5 bases to trimming and J lost 6 bases, with 13 bases between them. The CDR3 has 14 amino acids. In nucleotides, the CDR3 is TGTGCCAGCAGCCGTACAGGGAGTCCCGGGGAGCTGTTTTTT. Translation: CASSRTGSPGELFF.

This clone showed up just a few times. The rearrangement links TRBV2 to TRBJ1-1, with D possibly matching TRBD1 (5 bases). The ends were cut back, 6 bases at V and 9 bases at J, with 11 bases in the middle. Germline V gene lookup returns CDR1 SNHLY and CDR2 FYNNEI. The CDR3 has 11 amino acids. CDR3 region: CASRRGSQAFF. The CDR3 nucleotides read TGTGCCAGCAGACGGGGGTCTCAAGCTTTCTTT.

The rearrangement links TRBV10-3 to TRBJ2-1; 13 bases are a match to TRBD2. This CDR3 has 13 amino acids. Losses at the gene ends were 10 bases for V and 8 bases for J; bases not matched to a gene: 5. The V gene's germline CDR1 is ENHRY and CDR2 SYGVKD. CDR3 sequence (DNA): TGTGCCACCGGACTAGCGGGGGCCCATGAGCAGTTCTTC. Translation gives CATGLAGAHEQFF.

V and J are TRBV5-1 and TRBJ2-2; 8 bases fit TRBD1. The CDR3 totals 15 residues. With V trimmed by 5 bases and J by 5 bases, 8 bases remained unmatched. Germline V gives CDR1 SGHRS, CDR2 YFSETQ. The CDR3 is CASSSTGGMTGELFF. The CDR3 bases are TGCGCCAGCAGTTCAACAGGGGGGATGACCGGGGAGCTGTTTTTT. Combining the CDR3 with reference TRBV5-1 and TRBJ2-2 gives the whole variable domain KAGVTQTPRYLIKTRGQQVTLSCSPISGHRSVSWYQQTPGQGLQFLFEYFSETQRNKGNFPGRFSGRQFSNSRSEMNVSTLELGDSALYLCASSSTGGMTGELFFGEGSRLTVL.

The chain has TRBV30 and TRBJ1-6, with D possibly TRBD1 on 5 matching bases. V was clipped by 2 bases and J by 6 bases, with 14 bases between them. Germline CDR1 GTSNPN, CDR2 SVGIG (reference sequence). The CDR3 extends over 15 amino acids. CDR3 region: CAWSSLVGTNSPLHF. The CDR3 DNA sequence: TGTGCCTGGAGTTCGCTCGTCGGGACTAATTCACCCCTCCACTTT.

This sequence joins TRBV30 and TRBJ2-3, with 8 bases matching TRBD1. Germline V gives CDR1 GTSNPN, CDR2 SVGIG (reference sequence). V was clipped by 4 bases and J by 2 bases; unmatched bases: 2. The CDR3 runs 13 residues. CDR3 sequence reads: CAWNRGTTDTQYF. In DNA, the CDR3 is TGTGCCTGGAACAGGGGGACCACAGATACGCAGTATTTT.

This clone was counted only a few times. This chain joins TRBV5-1 and TRBJ2-7; D is uncertain. The CDR3 covers 15 residues. Germline V gene sequence: CDR1 SGHRS, CDR2 YFSETQ. V gave up 0 bases and J gave up 4 bases, with 14 bases separating them. This CDR3 reads CASSLEMGRTYEQYF. CDR3 nucleotides: TGCGCCAGCAGCTTGGAGATGGGTCGAACTTACGAGCAGTACTTC.

This clone was recorded once. The chain links TRBV25-1 to TRBJ2-7; D unresolved. The germline V gene has CDR1 MGHDK and CDR2 SYGVNS. The CDR3 contains 13 residues. The V end was cut by 6 bases, the J end by 3 bases, with 12 bases between. This CDR3 reads CASSRHSIYEQYF. The CDR3, as DNA: TGTGCCAGCAGCCGTCACAGTATCTACGAGCAGTACTTC.

The CDR3 is CASSIGRENEQFF. The CDR3 nucleotides are TGTGCCAGCAGCATAGGGCGGGAGAATGAGCAGTTCTTC. The J gene is TRBJ2-1, the V gene TRBV5-6; 7 bases align to TRBD2. Germline values: CDR1 SGHDT, CDR2 YYEEEE. J gave up 7 bases and V 4 bases, and 5 bases lay outside the gene matches. This CDR3 contains 13 residues.

The chain has TRBV25-1 and TRBJ1-1; D not resolved. Germline CDR1 and CDR2: MGHDK and SYGVNS. Trimming took 4 bases from V and 7 from J, leaving 16 bases between them. The CDR3 covers 14 residues. CDR3 loop: CASSASLRGIEAFF. DNA of the CDR3: TGTGCCAGCAGTGCCTCACTTAGAGGGATTGAAGCTTTCTTT.

V and J are TRBV9 and TRBJ1-1; TRBD1 is a possible D gene (6 bases). CDR3 length: 14 amino acids. The V end was cut by 3 bases, the J end by 0 bases, with 9 bases between. CDR1 is SGDLS, CDR2 YYNGEE, per germline. DNA of the CDR3: TGTGCCAGCAGCGCCGGACAGATGAACACTGAAGCTTTCTTT. Protein sequence: CASSAGQMNTEAFF.

The rearrangement joins TRBV5-6 to TRBJ1-5; 10 bases map to TRBD1. The CDR3 spans 16 residues. V lost 3 bases, J lost 6 bases, and 9 bases stayed unmatched. In germline, CDR1 is SGHDT, CDR2 YYEEEE. CDR3 residues: CASSSLDRGQGQPQHF. The CDR3 nucleotides are TGTGCCAGCAGCTCCCTAGACAGGGGGCAAGGTCAGCCCCAGCATTTT.

This clone was seen only a few times. The chain couples TRBV19 to TRBJ2-2; unclear D gene. The V and J ends lost 0 bases and 2 bases respectively, with 4 bases between them. The V gene's germline CDR1 is LNHDA and CDR2 SQIVND (reference sequence). CDR3 length: 14 residues. In DNA, the CDR3 is TGTGCCAGTAGTATAGAAGGAAACACCGGGGAGCTGTTTTTT. This gives the protein CASSIEGNTGELFF.

This clone was counted only a few times. In DNA, the CDR3 is TGCGCCAGCAGCACCCGACTAGCGGGGGCAGATACGCAGTATTTT. Protein product: CASSTRLAGADTQYF. The gene calls are TRBV5-1 and TRBJ2-3; 12 bases agree with TRBD2. Germline V gene data show CDR1 as SGHRS and CDR2 as YFSETQ. V lost 4 bases and J lost 4; bases outside the gene matches: 4. The CDR3 covers 15 residues.

The gene calls are TRBV2 and TRBJ2-1; 9 bases map to TRBD1. There are 12 residues in the CDR3. The trim removed 7 bases at V and 7 bases at J, leaving 2 bases unmatched. Germline loops: CDR1 SNHLY, CDR2 FYNNEI. As DNA, the CDR3 is TGTGCCAGCACTGGGACAGGGAATGAGCAGTTCTTC. It encodes CASTGTGNEQFF. The full variable domain, rest sourced from reference TRBV2 and TRBJ2-1, is EPEVTQTPSHQVTQMGQEVILRCVPISNHLYFYWYRQILGQKVEFLVSFYNNEISEKSEIFDDQFSVERPDGSNFTLKIRSTKLEDSAMYFCASTGTGNEQFFGPGTRLTVL.

This clone was counted only a few times. The chain is built from TRBV7-9 and TRBJ2-3; no definite D call. V was cut by 1 base and J by 0 bases, with 2 bases left in between. This CDR3 comprises 13 residues. Germline loops: CDR1 SEHNR, CDR2 FQNEAQ (reference sequence). CDR3 in amino acids: CASSLDSTDTQYF. The CDR3 DNA follows: TGTGCCAGCAGCTTAGACAGCACAGATACGCAGTATTTT.

A single count supports this clone. The rearrangement joins TRBV29-1 to TRBJ2-2, with no clear D. V gave up 7 bases and J gave up 7 bases, with 7 bases separating them. This CDR3 region has 10 residues. Germline V gene data show CDR1 as SQVTM and CDR2 as ANQGSEA. In DNA form, the CDR3 reads TGCAGCGCCGACGACGGGGAGCTGTTTTTT. Translating gives CSADDGELFF.

The chain couples TRBV2 to TRBJ1-3; TRBD1 matches 8 bases. Germline V CDR1 and CDR2: SNHLY, FYNNEI. Trimming cost V 6 bases and J 2 bases; bases outside gene matches: 6. CDR3 length equals 15 residues. CDR3 DNA: TGTGCCAGCAGGGACAGGGAGTTCCCTGGAAACACCATATATTTT. Its translation is CASRDREFPGNTIYF.

This clone was recorded a few times. Other DNA sequences in this specimen translate into the identical CDR3. The gene calls are TRBV7-9 and TRBJ2-6; unclear D gene. The germline gives CDR1 SEHNR, CDR2 FQNEAQ (reference sequence). The V and J ends lost 8 bases and 3 bases respectively, with 5 bases between them. The CDR3 has 12 amino acids. The CDR3 DNA reads TGTGCCAGCGCCAGTGGGGCCAACGTCCTGACTTTC. Amino acids: CASASGANVLTF.

This clone has a handful of counts. J is TRBJ1-1 and V is TRBV30, with unresolved D. Germline assignment: CDR1 GTSNPN and CDR2 SVGIG (reference sequence). V lost 0 bases, J lost 8 bases, and 13 bases lay in between. CDR3 length: 13 residues. The CDR3 loop is CAWSVRAYAEAFF. CDR3 nucleotides: TGTGCCTGGAGTGTACGGGCCTACGCCGAAGCTTTCTTT.

The V and J genes are TRBV4-1 and TRBJ1-5, with 9 bases fitting TRBD1. The junction had 7 bases not matched to a gene; V was cut back by 1 base and J by 0 bases. The CDR3 loop spans 18 amino acids. Germline CDR1 is MGHRA and CDR2 is YSYEKL. The CDR3 protein is CASSQGDRAGYSNQPQHF. The CDR3 nucleotides read TGCGCCAGCAGCCAAGGGGACAGGGCGGGATATAGCAATCAGCCCCAGCATTTT.

The rearrangement uses TRBV25-1 and TRBJ2-7; the D is unclear. V gave up 3 bases and J gave up 4 bases, with 13 bases separating them. CDR3 length: 14 residues. Germline V gene lookup returns CDR1 MGHDK and CDR2 SYGVNS. The chain's CDR3 is CASSDGIWSYEQYF. In DNA form, the CDR3 reads TGTGCCAGCAGTGATGGGATCTGGTCTTACGAGCAGTACTTC.

V and J are TRBV30 and TRBJ2-7; 8 bases align to TRBD1. From germline, CDR1 is GTSNPN and CDR2 SVGIG (reference sequence). CDR3 length: 14 amino acids. After removal of 1 base from V and 4 bases from J, the junction contained 6 bases not matched to a gene. CDR3 in amino acids: CAWSGGRGLYEQYF. In DNA form, the CDR3 reads TGTGCCTGGAGTGGCGGCAGGGGGCTGTACGAGCAGTACTTC.

This clone was seen more than once but under ten times. The rearrangement links TRBV25-1 to TRBJ2-5; 9 positions match TRBD2. Germline loops: CDR1 MGHDK, CDR2 SYGVNS. This CDR3 comprises 15 residues. V lost 4 bases to trimming and J lost 9 bases; unmatched junction nucleotides: 12. CDR3 protein: CASSGLGLAGGAQYF. As DNA, the CDR3 is TGTGCCAGCAGTGGCTTGGGACTAGCCGGGGGCGCCCAGTACTTC.

The chain carries TRBV9 and TRBJ2-2; 9 bases fit TRBD1. Germline V gene lookup returns CDR1 SGDLS and CDR2 YYNGEE. The V and J ends lost 3 bases and 4 bases, in that order; junction bases with no gene match: 1. This CDR3 comprises 14 residues. In nucleotides, the CDR3 is TGTGCCAGCAGCGGACAGGGGGGCACCGGGGAGCTGTTTTTT. Translating it yields CASSGQGGTGELFF.

This clone was counted ten times or more. The genes are TRBV13 and TRBJ2-7; 9 bases align to TRBD1. Losses at the gene ends were 0 bases for V and 11 bases for J; bases not matched to a gene: 8. The CDR3 is 14 amino acids. Looked up from germline, CDR1 is PRHDT and CDR2 is FYEKMQ (reference sequence). The CDR3 spells CASSLGGTGQPEYF. CDR3 coding DNA: TGTGCCAGCAGCTTAGGAGGGACAGGGCAGCCGGAGTACTTC. Filled out from reference TRBV13 and TRBJ2-7, the complete variable domain reads AAGVIQSPRHLIKEKRETATLKCYPIPRHDTVYWYQQGPGQDPQFLISFYEKMQSDKGSIPDRFSAQQFSDYHSELNMSSLELGDSALYFCASSLGGTGQPEYFGPGTRLTVT.

This sequence joins TRBV30 and TRBJ2-7, with D unclear. The CDR3 sequence is 13 residues long. Germline V gene lookup returns CDR1 GTSNPN and CDR2 SVGIG (reference sequence). The V and J ends lost 2 bases and 7 bases respectively, with 15 bases between them. Here the CDR3 reads CAWSPGGPREQYF. The CDR3 bases are TGTGCCTGGAGTCCCGGCGGACCTCGGGAGCAGTACTTC. The variable domain in full, with the rest retrieved from reference TRBV30 and TRBJ2-7, is SQTIHQWPATLVQPVGSPLSLECTVEGTSNPNLYWYRQAAGRGLQLLFYSVGIGQISSEVPQNLSASRPQDRQFILSSKKLLLSDSGFYLCAWSPGGPREQYFGPGTRLTVT.

This clone was counted between two and nine times. The chain couples TRBV2 to TRBJ1-1; a possible D gene is TRBD1 (5 bases). Per the germline V gene, CDR1 is SNHLY and CDR2 is FYNNEI. The CDR3 is 10 amino acids. The V end was cut by 10 bases, the J end by 11 bases, with 14 bases between. The chain's CDR3 is CAKGTEVAFF. As DNA, the CDR3 is TGTGCCAAAGGGACCGAGGTGGCTTTCTTT.